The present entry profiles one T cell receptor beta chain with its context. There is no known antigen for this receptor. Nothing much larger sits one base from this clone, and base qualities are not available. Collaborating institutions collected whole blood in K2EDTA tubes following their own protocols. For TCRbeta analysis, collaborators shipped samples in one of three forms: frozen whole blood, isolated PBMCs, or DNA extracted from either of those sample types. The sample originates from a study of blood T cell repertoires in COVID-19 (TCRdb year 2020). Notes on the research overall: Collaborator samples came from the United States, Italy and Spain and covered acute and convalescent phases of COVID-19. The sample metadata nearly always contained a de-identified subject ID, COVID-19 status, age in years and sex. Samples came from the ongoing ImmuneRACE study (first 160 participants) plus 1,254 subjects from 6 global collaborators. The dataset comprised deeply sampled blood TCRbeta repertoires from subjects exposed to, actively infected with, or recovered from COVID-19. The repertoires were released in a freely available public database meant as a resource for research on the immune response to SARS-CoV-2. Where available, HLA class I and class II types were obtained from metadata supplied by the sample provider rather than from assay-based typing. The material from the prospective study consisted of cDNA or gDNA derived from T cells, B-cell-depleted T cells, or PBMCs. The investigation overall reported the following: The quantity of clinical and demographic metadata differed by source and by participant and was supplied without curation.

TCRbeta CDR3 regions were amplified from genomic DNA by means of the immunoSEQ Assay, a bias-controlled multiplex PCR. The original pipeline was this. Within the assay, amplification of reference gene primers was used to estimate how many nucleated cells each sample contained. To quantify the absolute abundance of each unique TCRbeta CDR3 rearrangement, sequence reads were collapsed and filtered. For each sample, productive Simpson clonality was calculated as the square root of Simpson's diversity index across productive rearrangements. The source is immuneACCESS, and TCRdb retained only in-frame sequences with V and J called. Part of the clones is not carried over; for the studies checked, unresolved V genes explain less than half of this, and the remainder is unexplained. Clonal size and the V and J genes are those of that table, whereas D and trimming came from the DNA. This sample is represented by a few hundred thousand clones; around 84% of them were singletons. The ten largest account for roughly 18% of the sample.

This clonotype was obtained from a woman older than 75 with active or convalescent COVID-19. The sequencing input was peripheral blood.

CDR3 protein: CASSPPGTLRGEQFF. The sequenced DNA: TGTGCCAGCAGTCCCCCCGGGACACTTAGGGGTGAGCAGTTCTTC. The chain joins TRBV28 to TRBJ2-1, with TRBD1 perhaps the D gene, on 6 matching bases. The germline V gene sets CDR1 to MDHEN and CDR2 to SYDVKM. The CDR3, cysteine through phenylalanine, is 15 amino acids long. The retained sequence is limited to the CDR3, 45 bases, with the frame set at the first base. Cut back by 5 bases and 9 bases, the V and J ends lie 20 bases apart.